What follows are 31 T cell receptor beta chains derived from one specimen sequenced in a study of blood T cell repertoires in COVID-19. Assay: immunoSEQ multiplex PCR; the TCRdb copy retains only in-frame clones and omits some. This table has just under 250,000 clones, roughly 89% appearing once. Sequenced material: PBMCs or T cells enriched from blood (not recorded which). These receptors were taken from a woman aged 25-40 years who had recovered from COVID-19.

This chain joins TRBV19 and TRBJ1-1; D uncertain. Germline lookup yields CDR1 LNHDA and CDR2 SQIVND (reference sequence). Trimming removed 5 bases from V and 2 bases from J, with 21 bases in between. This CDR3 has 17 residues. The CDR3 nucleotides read TGTGCCAGTAGTTCTGCCCTGGGGAGAGGAATTAACACTGAAGCTTTCTTT. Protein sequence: CASSSALGRGINTEAFF.

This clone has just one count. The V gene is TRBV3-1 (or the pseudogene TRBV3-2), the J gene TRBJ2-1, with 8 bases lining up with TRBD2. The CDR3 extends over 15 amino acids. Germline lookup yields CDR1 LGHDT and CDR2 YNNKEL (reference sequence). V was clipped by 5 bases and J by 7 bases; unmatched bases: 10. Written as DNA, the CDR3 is TGTGCCAGCAGCGTAACCGGACTAGCAGAGAATGAGCAGTTCTTC. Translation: CASSVTGLAENEQFF.

Here the CDR3 reads CASSISGTVSNQPQHF. DNA of the CDR3: TGTGCCAGTAGTATTTCCGGGACAGTTAGCAATCAGCCCCAGCATTTT. The chain is built from TRBV19 and TRBJ1-5, with 7 bases matching TRBD1. The CDR3 is made up of 16 amino acids. J lost 0 bases, V lost 3 bases, and 5 bases had no gene match. Germline values: CDR1 LNHDA, CDR2 SQIVND (reference sequence).

In DNA form, the CDR3 reads TGTGCCAGTAGTATTTCGGGACAGTCAGGCTATGGCTACACCTTC. Its protein product is CASSISGQSGYGYTF. The chain joins TRBV19 to TRBJ1-2; TRBD1 matches at 7 bases. V lost 3 bases and J lost 4; bases outside the gene matches: 8. The CDR3 has 15 amino acids. Germline values: CDR1 LNHDA, CDR2 SQIVND (reference sequence).

The CDR3 sequence is CASEAPRTGGNTEAFF. The CDR3 DNA sequence: TGCGCCAGCGAGGCGCCCAGAACCGGGGGGAACACTGAAGCTTTCTTT. The J gene is TRBJ1-1, the V gene TRBV23-1; tentative D call: TRBD1 (5 bases). TRBV23-1 is an ORF for which the function is uncertain. CDR3 length: 16 amino acids. Trimming pared 8 bases from V and 1 base from J, leaving 20 bases between.

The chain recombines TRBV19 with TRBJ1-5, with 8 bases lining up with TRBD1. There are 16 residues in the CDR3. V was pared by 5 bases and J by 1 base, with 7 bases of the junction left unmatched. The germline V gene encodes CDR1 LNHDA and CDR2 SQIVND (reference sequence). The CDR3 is CASSGRTGTSNQPQHF. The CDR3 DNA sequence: TGTGCCAGTAGTGGCCGGACAGGGACCAGCAATCAGCCCCAGCATTTT.

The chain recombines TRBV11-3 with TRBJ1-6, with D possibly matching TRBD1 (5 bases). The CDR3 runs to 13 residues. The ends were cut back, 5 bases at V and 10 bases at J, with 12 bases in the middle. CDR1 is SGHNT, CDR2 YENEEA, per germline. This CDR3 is CASSRTWGSPLHF. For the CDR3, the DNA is TGTGCCAGCAGCCGAACGTGGGGCTCACCCCTCCACTTT.

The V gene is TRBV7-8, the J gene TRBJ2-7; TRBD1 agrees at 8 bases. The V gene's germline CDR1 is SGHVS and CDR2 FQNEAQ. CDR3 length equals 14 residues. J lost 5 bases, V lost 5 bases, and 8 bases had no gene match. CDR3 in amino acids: CASSKNRGSDEQYF. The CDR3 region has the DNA TGTGCCAGCAGCAAAAACAGGGGGTCGGACGAGCAGTACTTC.

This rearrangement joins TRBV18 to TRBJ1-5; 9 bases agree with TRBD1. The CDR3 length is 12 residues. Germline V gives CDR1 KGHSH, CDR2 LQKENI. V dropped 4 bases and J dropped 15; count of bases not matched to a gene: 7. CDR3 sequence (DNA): TGTGCCAGCTCACGAATCGGGACAGGGAGGCATTTT. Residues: CASSRIGTGRHF.

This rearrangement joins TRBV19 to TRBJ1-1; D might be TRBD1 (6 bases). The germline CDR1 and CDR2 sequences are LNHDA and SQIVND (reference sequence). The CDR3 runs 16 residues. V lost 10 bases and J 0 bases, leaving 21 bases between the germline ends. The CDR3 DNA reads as TGTGCCATTTCCCCAGGGGCCTGGGGGATGAACACTGAAGCTTTCTTT. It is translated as CAISPGAWGMNTEAFF.

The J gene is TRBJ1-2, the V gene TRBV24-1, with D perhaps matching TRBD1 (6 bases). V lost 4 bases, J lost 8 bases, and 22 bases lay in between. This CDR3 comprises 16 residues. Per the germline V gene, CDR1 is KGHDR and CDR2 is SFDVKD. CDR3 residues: CATSDPTQDRRKGYTF. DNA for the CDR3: TGTGCCACCAGTGACCCAACCCAAGACAGGCGGAAGGGCTACACCTTC.

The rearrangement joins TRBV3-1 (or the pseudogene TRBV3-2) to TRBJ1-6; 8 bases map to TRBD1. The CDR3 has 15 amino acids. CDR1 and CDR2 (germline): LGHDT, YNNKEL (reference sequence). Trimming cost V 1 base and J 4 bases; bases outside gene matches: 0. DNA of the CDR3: TGTGCCAGCAGCCAAGGGGACAGGTATAATTCACCCCTCCACTTT. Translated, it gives CASSQGDRYNSPLHF.

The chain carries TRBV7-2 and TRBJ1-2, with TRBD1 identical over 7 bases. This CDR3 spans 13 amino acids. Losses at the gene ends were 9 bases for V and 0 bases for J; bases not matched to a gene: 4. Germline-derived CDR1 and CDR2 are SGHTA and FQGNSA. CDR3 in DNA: TGTGCCAGTGGAGGGGGCTCTAACTATGGCTACACCTTC. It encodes CASGGGSNYGYTF.

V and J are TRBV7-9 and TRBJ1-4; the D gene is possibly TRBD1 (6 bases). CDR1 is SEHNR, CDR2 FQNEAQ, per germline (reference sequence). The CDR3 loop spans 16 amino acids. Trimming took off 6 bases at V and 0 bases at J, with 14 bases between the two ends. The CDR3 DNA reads TGTGCCAGCAGGTCCGGACAGACGGCAACTAATGAAAAACTGTTTTTT. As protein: CASRSGQTATNEKLFF. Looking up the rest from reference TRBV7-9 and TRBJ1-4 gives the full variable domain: DTGVSQNPRHKITKRGQNVTFRCDPISEHNRLYWYRQTLGQGPEFLTYFQNEAQLEKSRLLSDRFSAERPKGSFSTLEIQRTEQGDSAMYLCASRSGQTATNEKLFFGSGTQLSVL.

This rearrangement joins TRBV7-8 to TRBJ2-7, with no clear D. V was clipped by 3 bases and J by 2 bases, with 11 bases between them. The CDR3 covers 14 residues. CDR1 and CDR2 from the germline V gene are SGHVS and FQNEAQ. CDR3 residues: CASSLVRQAYEQYF. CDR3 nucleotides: TGTGCCAGCAGCTTGGTTAGACAAGCCTACGAGCAGTACTTC.

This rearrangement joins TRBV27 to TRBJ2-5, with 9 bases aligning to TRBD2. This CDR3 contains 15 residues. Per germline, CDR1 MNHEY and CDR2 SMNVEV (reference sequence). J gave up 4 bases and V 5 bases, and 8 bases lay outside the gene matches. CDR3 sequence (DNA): TGTGCCAGCAGTCAAGGTATACTAGCGGGAGAGACCCAGTACTTC. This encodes CASSQGILAGETQYF.

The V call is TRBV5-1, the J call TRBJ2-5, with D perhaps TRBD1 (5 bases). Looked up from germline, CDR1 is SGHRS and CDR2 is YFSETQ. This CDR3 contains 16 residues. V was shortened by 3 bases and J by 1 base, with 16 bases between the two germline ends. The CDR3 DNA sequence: TGCGCCAGCAGCTCGACAGTTGGTTGGGGCCAAGAGACCCAGTACTTC. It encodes CASSSTVGWGQETQYF. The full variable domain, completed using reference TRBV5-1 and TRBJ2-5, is KAGVTQTPRYLIKTRGQQVTLSCSPISGHRSVSWYQQTPGQGLQFLFEYFSETQRNKGNFPGRFSGRQFSNSRSEMNVSTLELGDSALYLCASSSTVGWGQETQYFGPGTRLLVL.

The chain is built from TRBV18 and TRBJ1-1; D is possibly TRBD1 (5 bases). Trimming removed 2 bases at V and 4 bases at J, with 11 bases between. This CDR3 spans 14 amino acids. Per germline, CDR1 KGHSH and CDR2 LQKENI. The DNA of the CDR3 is TGTGCCAGCTCACCAAGTCAGGGACTCACTGAAGCTTTCTTT. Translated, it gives CASSPSQGLTEAFF.

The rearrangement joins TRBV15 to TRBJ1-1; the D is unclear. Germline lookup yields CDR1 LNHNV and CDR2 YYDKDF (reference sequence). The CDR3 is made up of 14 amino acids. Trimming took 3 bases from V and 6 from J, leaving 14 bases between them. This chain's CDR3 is CATSRVTIRSEAFF. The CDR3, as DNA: TGTGCCACCAGCAGGGTGACAATACGCTCTGAAGCTTTCTTT.

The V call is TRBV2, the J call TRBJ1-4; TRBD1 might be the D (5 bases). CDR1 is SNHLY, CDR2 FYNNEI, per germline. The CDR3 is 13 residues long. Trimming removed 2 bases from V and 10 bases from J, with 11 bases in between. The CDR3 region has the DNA TGTGCCAGCAGTGAACAGGGCTCGGGAAAACTGTTTTTT. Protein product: CASSEQGSGKLFF.

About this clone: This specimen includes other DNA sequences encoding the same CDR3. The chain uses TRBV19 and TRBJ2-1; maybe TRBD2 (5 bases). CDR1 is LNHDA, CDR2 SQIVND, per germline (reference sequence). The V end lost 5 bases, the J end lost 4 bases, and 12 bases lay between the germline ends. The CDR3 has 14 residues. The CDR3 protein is CASSLRTVYNEQFF. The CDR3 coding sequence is TGTGCCAGTAGTCTCAGGACTGTGTACAATGAGCAGTTCTTC.

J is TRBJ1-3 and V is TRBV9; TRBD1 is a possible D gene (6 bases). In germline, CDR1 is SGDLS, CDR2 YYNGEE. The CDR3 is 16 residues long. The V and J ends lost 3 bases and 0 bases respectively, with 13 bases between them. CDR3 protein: CASSGSYRDSGNTIYF. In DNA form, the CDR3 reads TGTGCCAGCAGCGGATCCTACAGGGACTCTGGAAACACCATATATTTT. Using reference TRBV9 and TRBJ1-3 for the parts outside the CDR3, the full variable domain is DSGVTQTPKHLITATGQRVTLRCSPRSGDLSVYWYQQSLDQGLQFLIQYYNGEERAKGNILERFSAQQFPDLHSELNLSSLELGDSALYFCASSGSYRDSGNTIYFGEGSWLTVV.

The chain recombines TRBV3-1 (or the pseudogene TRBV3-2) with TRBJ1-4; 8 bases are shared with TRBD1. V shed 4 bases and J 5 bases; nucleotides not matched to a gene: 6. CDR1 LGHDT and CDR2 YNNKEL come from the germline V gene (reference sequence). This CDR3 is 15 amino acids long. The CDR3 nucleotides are TGTGCCAGCAGCCCAACAGGGGGTCCCAATGAAAAACTGTTTTTT. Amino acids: CASSPTGGPNEKLFF.

The CDR3 region is CAWSVGSGEQFF. As DNA, the CDR3 is TGTGCCTGGAGTGTCGGGAGCGGCGAGCAGTTCTTC. This chain connects TRBV30 to TRBJ2-1, with TRBD2 as a possible D gene (6 bases). Per germline, CDR1 GTSNPN and CDR2 SVGIG (reference sequence). The CDR3 runs 12 residues. Deletions cut 0 bases from V and 10 bases from J, with 10 bases between.

The CDR3 bases are TGTGCCTCGGCGGGAAACCCTGTTTCCTACGAGCAGTACTTC. Translation gives CASAGNPVSYEQYF. This chain links TRBV30 with TRBJ2-7, with a possible D match to TRBD2 (6 bases). V dropped 7 bases and J dropped 1 base, with 17 bases sitting between them. In germline, CDR1 is GTSNPN, CDR2 SVGIG (reference sequence). The CDR3 is 14 residues long.

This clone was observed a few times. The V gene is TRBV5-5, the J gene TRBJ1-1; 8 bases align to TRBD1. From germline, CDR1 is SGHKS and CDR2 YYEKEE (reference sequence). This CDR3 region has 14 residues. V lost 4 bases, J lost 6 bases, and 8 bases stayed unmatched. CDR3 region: CASSLTGDFAEAFF. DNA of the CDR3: TGTGCCAGCAGCCTGACAGGGGACTTCGCTGAAGCTTTCTTT.

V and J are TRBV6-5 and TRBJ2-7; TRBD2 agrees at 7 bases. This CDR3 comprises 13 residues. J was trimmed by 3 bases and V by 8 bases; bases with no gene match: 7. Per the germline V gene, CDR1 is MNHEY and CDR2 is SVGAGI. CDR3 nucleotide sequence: TGTGCCAGCGGGGCACAGCGGGGCTACGAGCAGTACTTC. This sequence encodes CASGAQRGYEQYF.

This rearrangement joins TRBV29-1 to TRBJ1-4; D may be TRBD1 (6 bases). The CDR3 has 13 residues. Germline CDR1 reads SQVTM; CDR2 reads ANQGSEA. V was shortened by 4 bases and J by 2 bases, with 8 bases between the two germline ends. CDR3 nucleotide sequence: TGCAGCGTTGGTAGGGGGACTAATGAAAAACTGTTTTTT. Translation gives CSVGRGTNEKLFF.

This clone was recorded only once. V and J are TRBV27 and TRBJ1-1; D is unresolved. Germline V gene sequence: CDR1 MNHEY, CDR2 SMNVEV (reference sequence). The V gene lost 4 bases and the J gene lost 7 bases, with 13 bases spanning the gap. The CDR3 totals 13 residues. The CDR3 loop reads CASSSSTRDEAFF. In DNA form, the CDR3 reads TGTGCCAGCAGTTCGAGCACTAGGGATGAAGCTTTCTTT.

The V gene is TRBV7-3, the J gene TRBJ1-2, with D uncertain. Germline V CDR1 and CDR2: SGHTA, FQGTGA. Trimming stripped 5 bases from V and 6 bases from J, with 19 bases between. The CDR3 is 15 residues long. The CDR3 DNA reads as TGTGCCAGCAGCCAAAGCGGGGTGATCCCCCATGGCTACACCTTC. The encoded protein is CASSQSGVIPHGYTF.

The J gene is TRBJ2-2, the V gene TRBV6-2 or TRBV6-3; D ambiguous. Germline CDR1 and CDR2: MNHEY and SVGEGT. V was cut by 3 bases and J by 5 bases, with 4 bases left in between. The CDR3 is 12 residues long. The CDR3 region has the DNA TGTGCCAGCAGTTATCTAACCGGGGAGCTGTTTTTT. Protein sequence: CASSYLTGELFF.